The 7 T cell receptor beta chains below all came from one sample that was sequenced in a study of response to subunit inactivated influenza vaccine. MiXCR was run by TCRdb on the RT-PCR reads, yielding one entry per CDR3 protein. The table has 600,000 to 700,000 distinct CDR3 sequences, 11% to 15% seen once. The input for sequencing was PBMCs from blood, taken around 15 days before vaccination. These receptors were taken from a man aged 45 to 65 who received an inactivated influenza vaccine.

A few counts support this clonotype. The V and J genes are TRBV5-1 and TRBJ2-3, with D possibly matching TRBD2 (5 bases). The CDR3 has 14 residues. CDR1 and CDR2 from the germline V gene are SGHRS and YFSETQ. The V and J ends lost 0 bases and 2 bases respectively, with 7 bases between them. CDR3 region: CASSLGGHTDTQYF. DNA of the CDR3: TGCGCCAGCAGCTTGGGAGGGCACACAGATACGCAGTATTTT.

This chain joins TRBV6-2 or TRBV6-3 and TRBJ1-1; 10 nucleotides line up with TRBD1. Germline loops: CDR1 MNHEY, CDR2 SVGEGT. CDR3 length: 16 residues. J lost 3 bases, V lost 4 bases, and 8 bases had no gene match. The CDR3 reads CASSWIDRGHYTEAFF. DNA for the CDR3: TGTGCCAGCAGTTGGATTGACAGGGGGCATTACACTGAAGCTTTCTTT.

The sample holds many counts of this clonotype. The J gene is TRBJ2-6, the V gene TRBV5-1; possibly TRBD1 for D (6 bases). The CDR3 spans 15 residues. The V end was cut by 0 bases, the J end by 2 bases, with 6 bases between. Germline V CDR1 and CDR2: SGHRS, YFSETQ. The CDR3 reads CASSLDRAGANVLTF. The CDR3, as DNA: TGCGCCAGCAGCTTGGACAGGGCTGGGGCCAACGTCCTGACTTTC.

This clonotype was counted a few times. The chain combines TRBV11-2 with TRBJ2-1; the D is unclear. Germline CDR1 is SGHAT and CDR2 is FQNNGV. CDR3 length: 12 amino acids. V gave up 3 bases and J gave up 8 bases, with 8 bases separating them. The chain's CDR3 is CASSFRLDEQFF. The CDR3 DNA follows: TGTGCCAGCAGCTTTCGGCTCGATGAGCAGTTCTTC.

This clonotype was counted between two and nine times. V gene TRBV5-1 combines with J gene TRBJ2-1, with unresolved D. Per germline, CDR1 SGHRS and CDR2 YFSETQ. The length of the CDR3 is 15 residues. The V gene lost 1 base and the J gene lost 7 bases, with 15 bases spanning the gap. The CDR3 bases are TGCGCCAGCAGCTTGAACAGCGCGATAAGGAATGAGCAGTTCTTC. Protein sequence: CASSLNSAIRNEQFF.

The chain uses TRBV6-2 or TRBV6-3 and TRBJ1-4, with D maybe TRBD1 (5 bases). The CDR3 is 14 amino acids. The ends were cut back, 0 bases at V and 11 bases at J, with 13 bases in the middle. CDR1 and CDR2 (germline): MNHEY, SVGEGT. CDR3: CASSYSNSRQKLFF. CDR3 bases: TGTGCCAGCAGTTACTCGAATTCCAGACAGAAACTGTTTTTT.

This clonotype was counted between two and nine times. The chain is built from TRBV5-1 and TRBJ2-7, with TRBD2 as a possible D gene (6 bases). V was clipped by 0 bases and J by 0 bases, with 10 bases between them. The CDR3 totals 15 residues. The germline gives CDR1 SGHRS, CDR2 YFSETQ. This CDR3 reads CASSLATGASYEQYF. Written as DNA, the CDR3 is TGCGCCAGCAGCTTGGCAACGGGAGCCTCCTACGAGCAGTACTTC.